Listed below are T cell receptor beta chains from one sample, sequenced in a study of shared clonotypes between healthy human individuals. Only in-frame clones appear in the TCRdb table, and some are missing; sequencing was by immunoSEQ multiplex PCR. The table includes under 850,000 clones, approximately 72% detected once. Sequencing used memory CD4+ T cells sorted from blood. The receptors were gathered from a woman in her 30s in good health. CDR3s include the opening cysteine and the closing phenylalanine or tryptophan. The D gene is left open where the match is weak. A row's size may be missing; if present it is once, few, many or a size class.

size: once; V: TRBV5-1; J: TRBJ2-3; D: NA; length: 16; CDR3: CASSLAGPPSTDTQYF; DNA: TGCGCCAGCAGCTTGGCCGGCCCCCCTAGCACAGATACGCAGTATTTT
size: NA; V: TRBV6-9; J: TRBJ2-2; D: NA; length: 12; CDR3: CASSSGTGELFF; DNA: TGTGCCAGCAGTTCGGGAACCGGGGAGCTGTTTTTT
size: NA; V: TRBV2; J: TRBJ2-6; D: TRBD1; length: 17; CDR3: CASSLDRGYSGANVLTF; DNA: TGTGCCAGCAGTTTAGACAGGGGGTATTCTGGGGCCAACGTCCTGACTTTC
size: NA; V: TRBV5-1; J: TRBJ2-5; D: NA; length: 16; CDR3: CASSLGLTGTGGTQYF; DNA: TGCGCCAGCAGCTTAGGACTGACAGGGACCGGGGGGACCCAGTACTTC
size: NA; V: TRBV29-1; J: TRBJ1-1; D: NA; length: 10; CDR3: CSAGDTEAFF; DNA: TGCAGCGCCGGAGACACTGAAGCTTTCTTT
size: NA; V: TRBV10-3; J: TRBJ2-1; D: NA; length: 13; CDR3: CAISDPGTWEQFF; DNA: TGTGCCATCAGTGACCCGGGGACCTGGGAGCAGTTCTTC
size: once; V: TRBV27; J: TRBJ1-1; D: TRBD1; length: 15; CDR3: CASSLGTGWITEAFF; DNA: TGTGCCAGCAGTTTGGGGACAGGATGGATCACTGAAGCTTTCTTT
size: many; V: TRBV15; J: TRBJ2-6; D: NA; length: 14; CDR3: CATSSDFEANVLTF; DNA: TGTGCCACCAGTTCGGATTTTGAGGCCAACGTCCTGACTTTC
size: NA; V: TRBV5-1; J: TRBJ2-7; D: TRBD1; length: 14; CDR3: CASSRQGASYEQYF; DNA: TGCGCCAGCAGTAGACAGGGGGCCTCTTACGAGCAGTACTTC
size: NA; V: TRBV4-1; J: TRBJ2-1; D: NA; length: 13; CDR3: CASSQGLDNEQFF; DNA: TGCGCCAGCAGCCAAGGACTCGACAATGAGCAGTTCTTC
size: NA; V: TRBV7-7; J: TRBJ2-1; D: NA; length: 16; CDR3: CASSLEASGGIDEQFF; DNA: TGTGCCAGCAGCTTAGAGGCTTCTGGGGGGATCGATGAGCAGTTCTTC
size: once; V: TRBV6-5; J: TRBJ1-5; D: NA; length: 13; CDR3: CASSYGSHQPQHF; DNA: TGTGCCAGCAGTTACGGATCCCATCAGCCCCAGCATTTT
size: NA; V: TRBV5-4; J: TRBJ2-4; D: NA; length: 17; CDR3: CASSLAGQGGVKNIQYF; DNA: TGTGCCAGCAGCTTGGCGGGCCAGGGCGGCGTCAAAAACATTCAGTACTTC
size: NA; V: TRBV30; J: TRBJ2-3; D: NA; length: 17; CDR3: CAWSVPQWGGSTDTQYF; DNA: TGTGCCTGGAGTGTACCTCAATGGGGCGGCAGCACAGATACGCAGTATTTT
size: few; V: TRBV7-2; J: TRBJ1-4; D: TRBD1; length: 14; CDR3: CASSLPGQGGKLFF; DNA: TGTGCCAGCAGCTTACCGGGACAGGGGGGGAAACTGTTTTTT
size: many; V: TRBV19; J: TRBJ2-2; D: NA; length: 16; CDR3: CASSLDFSGLGGELFF; DNA: TGTGCCAGTAGTTTAGACTTTAGCGGCTTGGGCGGGGAGCTGTTTTTT
size: few; V: TRBV6-6; J: TRBJ1-1; D: NA; length: 16; CDR3: CASSYPKDKGDTEAFF; DNA: TGTGCCAGCAGTTACCCCAAGGACAAGGGGGACACTGAAGCTTTCTTT
size: NA; V: TRBV6-1; J: TRBJ2-1; D: NA; length: 14; CDR3: CASSRRQDYNEQFF; DNA: TGTGCCAGCAGTCGAAGACAGGATTACAATGAGCAGTTCTTC
size: few; V: TRBV7-2; J: TRBJ2-1; D: NA; length: 14; CDR3: CASSPPWTDNEQFF; DNA: TGTGCCAGCAGCCCACCATGGACTGACAATGAGCAGTTCTTC
size: NA; V: TRBV4-1; J: TRBJ2-1; D: NA; length: 19; CDR3: CASSQEIRTSRWAYNEQFF; DNA: TGCGCCAGCAGCCAAGAAATCAGGACATCTCGTTGGGCCTACAATGAGCAGTTCTTC
size: few; V: TRBV28; J: TRBJ2-7; D: NA; length: 14; CDR3: CASSWVESSYEQYF; DNA: TGTGCCAGCTCGTGGGTGGAGAGCTCCTACGAGCAGTACTTC
size: NA; V: TRBV6-5; J: TRBJ1-5; D: NA; length: 14; CDR3: CASSYGGSNQPQHF; DNA: TGTGCCAGCAGTTACGGGGGGAGCAATCAGCCCCAGCATTTT
size: NA; V: TRBV7-9; J: TRBJ2-7; D: TRBD1; length: 14; CDR3: CASSLGGQVAEQYF; DNA: TGTGCCAGCAGCTTAGGGGGACAGGTTGCCGAGCAGTACTTC
size: NA; V: TRBV7-8; J: TRBJ2-3; D: NA; length: 13; CDR3: CASSGSGADTQYF; DNA: TGTGCCAGCAGCGGGTCGGGAGCAGATACGCAGTATTTT
size: many; V: TRBV28; J: TRBJ1-5; D: TRBD1; length: 16; CDR3: CASSDYGTGTNQPQHF; DNA: TGTGCCAGCAGTGATTACGGGACAGGGACCAATCAGCCCCAGCATTTT
size: NA; V: TRBV28; J: TRBJ1-1; D: NA; length: 16; CDR3: CASSDWMTALNTEAFF; DNA: TGTGCCAGCAGCGATTGGATGACCGCTCTGAACACTGAAGCTTTCTTT
size: NA; V: TRBV7-9; J: TRBJ1-4; D: TRBD1; length: 17; CDR3: CASSNKQGGRSNEKLFF; DNA: TGTGCCAGCAGCAACAAACAGGGGGGGAGGTCTAATGAAAAACTGTTTTTT
size: NA; V: TRBV6-1; J: TRBJ1-1; D: NA; length: 12; CDR3: CASRTLNTEAFF; DNA: TGTGCCAGCAGGACCCTGAACACTGAAGCTTTCTTT
size: few; V: TRBV4-2; J: TRBJ2-1; D: TRBD2; length: 16; CDR3: CASSQDKAGAGLAQFF; DNA: TGTGCCAGCAGCCAAGATAAAGCGGGGGCGGGACTAGCGCAGTTCTTC
size: once; V: TRBV7-9; J: TRBJ2-1; D: NA; length: 16; CDR3: CASSLVLAGDLNERFF; DNA: TGTGCCAGCAGCTTAGTGCTGGCAGGGGACCTCAATGAGCGGTTCTTC
size: NA; V: TRBV7-9; J: TRBJ2-2; D: TRBD1; length: 15; CDR3: CASSFLAGGTGELFF; DNA: TGTGCCAGCAGCTTTTTGGCAGGGGGCACCGGGGAGCTGTTTTTT
size: many; V: TRBV5-6; J: TRBJ2-3; D: NA; length: 16; CDR3: CASSRTGSGFTDTQYF; DNA: TGTGCCAGCAGCCGCACGGGTTCCGGGTTCACAGATACGCAGTATTTT
size: NA; V: TRBV11-2; J: TRBJ2-1; D: NA; length: 13; CDR3: CASSLGQGDEQFF; DNA: TGTGCCAGCAGCTTAGGCCAGGGTGATGAGCAGTTCTTC
size: NA; V: TRBV5-1; J: TRBJ2-7; D: TRBD2; length: 15; CDR3: CASSLLAGSLGEQYF; DNA: TGCGCCAGCAGCTTGCTAGCGGGTTCTCTGGGCGAGCAGTACTTC
size: NA; V: TRBV15; J: TRBJ2-5; D: NA; length: 12; CDR3: CATSRDIETQYF; DNA: TGTGCCACCAGCAGAGATATAGAGACCCAGTACTTC
size: NA; V: TRBV2; J: TRBJ2-7; D: TRBD1; length: 13; CDR3: CAGRQGVRYEQYF; DNA: TGTGCCGGCCGACAGGGGGTTCGGTACGAGCAGTACTTC
size: NA; V: TRBV2; J: TRBJ2-7; D: TRBD1; length: 14; CDR3: CASRETGDTYEQYF; DNA: TGTGCCAGCAGGGAGACAGGGGATACCTACGAGCAGTACTTC
size: NA; V: TRBV20-1; J: TRBJ2-4; D: NA; length: 11; CDR3: CSARQDTEVYF; DNA: TGCAGTGCTAGACAAGACACCGAGGTATACTTC